What follows is one TCR beta chain and its context. Healthy Caucasians were all of the donors. This entry belongs to a study of identical twins. Through template switching, a universal primer site was introduced, and the cDNA contained unique molecular identifiers. One entry per CDR3 protein results from TCRdb running MiXCR on the 5' RACE reads. The sample lists about 890,000 distinct CDR3 sequences; about 12% were seen once. This CDR3 has 20 residues. V shed 2 bases, J shed 4 bases, and the junction held 18 bases outside the gene matches. Germline loops: CDR1 MDHEN, CDR2 SYDVKM. The sample was also linked to a second study, of yellow fever vaccine responses in identical twins.

V and J are TRBV28 and TRBJ2-1; 9 bases agree with TRBD2. The receptor comes from a woman under 30 in good health. Sequenced material: PBMCs. CDR3 nucleotides: TGTGCCAGCAGTTTAAGTCGGGGGCGTCGTAGCGGGAGAGGTTACAATGAGCAGTTCTTC. Translated: CASSLSRGRRSGRGYNEQFF. Using reference TRBV28 and TRBJ2-1 for the parts outside the CDR3, the full variable domain is DVKVTQSSRYLVKRTGEKVFLECVQDMDHENMFWYRQDPGLGLRLIYFSYDVKMKEKGDIPEGYSVSREKKERFSLILESASTNQTSMYLCASSLSRGRRSGRGYNEQFFGPGTRLTVL.